One sample yielded the 26 T cell receptor beta chains listed below, sequenced in a study of shared clonotypes between healthy human individuals. TCRdb's copy holds only in-frame clones and misses some; the assay was immunoSEQ multiplex PCR. The sample includes about 680,000 clones, under 80% of them seen just once. The specimen was memory CD4+ T cells sorted from blood. As to subset: CD45RA-negative fraction. All receptors derive from a woman under 40 in good health.

This chain connects TRBV6-1 to TRBJ2-7; D remains unclear. V lost 3 bases and J 5 bases, leaving 14 bases between the germline ends. The CDR3 runs 14 residues. Germline CDR1 and CDR2: MNHNS and SASEGT. In nucleotides, the CDR3 is TGTGCCAGCAGTGACTTTCAGGAAAACCACGAGCAGTACTTC. It codes for CASSDFQENHEQYF.

Worth noting for this clone: The same CDR3 arises from other DNA sequences in this sample as well. CDR3 protein: CASSSQRGAYEQYF. DNA for the CDR3: TGTGCCAGCAGCTCCCAGCGGGGGGCCTACGAGCAGTACTTC. The chain links TRBV7-2 to TRBJ2-7; TRBD2 matches 9 bases. The germline CDR1 and CDR2 sequences are SGHTA and FQGNSA. V shed 4 bases and J 2 bases; nucleotides not matched to a gene: 3. The CDR3 is made up of 14 amino acids. Full variable domain (outside the CDR3, taken from reference TRBV7-2 and TRBJ2-7): GAGVSQSPSNKVTEKGKDVELRCDPISGHTALYWYRQSLGQGLEFLIYFQGNSAPDKSGLPSDRFSAERTGGSVSTLTIQRTQQEDSAVYLCASSSQRGAYEQYFGPGTRLTVT.

The V and J genes are TRBV7-9 and TRBJ2-5, with 8 bases matching TRBD1. The junction had 1 base not matched to a gene; V was cut back by 0 bases and J by 4 bases. Germline-derived CDR1 and CDR2 are SEHNR and FQNEAQ (reference sequence). The CDR3 has 14 amino acids. In DNA, the CDR3 is TGTGCCAGCAGCTTAGCGCAGGGGGCAGAGACCCAGTACTTC. Translating it yields CASSLAQGAETQYF.

This clone turned up a few times. The genes are TRBV6-6 and TRBJ2-2; no firm D call. V was trimmed by 4 bases and J by 7 bases, leaving 16 bases between them. CDR1 and CDR2 from the germline V gene are MNHNY and SVGAGI (reference sequence). CDR3 length equals 15 residues. The CDR3 protein is CASSWKMESGGELFF. DNA of the CDR3: TGTGCCAGCAGTTGGAAAATGGAGTCCGGCGGGGAGCTGTTTTTT.

The gene calls are TRBV4-1 and TRBJ2-3; no firm D call. Germline CDR1 MGHRA, CDR2 YSYEKL. Between the trimmed V and J ends, which lost 1 base and 3 bases, there was a span of 11 bases. The CDR3 is 15 amino acids. The CDR3 sequence is CASSQGPLGTDTQYF. CDR3 coding DNA: TGCGCCAGCAGCCAAGGCCCTTTGGGGACAGATACGCAGTATTTT.

This clone was counted ten times or more. The chain carries TRBV7-2 and TRBJ2-3; D unclear. CDR1 is SGHTA and CDR2 is FQGNSA in the germline V gene. Trimming shortened V by 1 base and J by 4 bases, and 12 bases separated the two germline ends. The CDR3 loop spans 15 amino acids. CDR3 sequence (DNA): TGTGCCAGCAGCTTAGTTTCGCTGGTCCCAGATACGCAGTATTTT. Encoded protein: CASSLVSLVPDTQYF.

The chain has TRBV11-2 and TRBJ1-4; 7 nucleotides agree with TRBD1. The length of the CDR3 is 14 residues. Unmatched junction bases numbered 4, after V lost 5 bases and J lost 4 bases. Germline values: CDR1 SGHAT, CDR2 FQNNGV. The CDR3 loop is CASSQRQGNEKLFF. The CDR3 DNA reads TGTGCCAGCAGCCAAAGACAGGGTAATGAAAAACTGTTTTTT.

This sequence joins TRBV6-1 and TRBJ2-5, with D tentatively TRBD2 (6 bases). Germline CDR1 reads MNHNS; CDR2 reads SASEGT. This CDR3 contains 11 residues. The V end lost 3 bases, the J end lost 9 bases, and 8 bases lay between the germline ends. CDR3 in DNA: TGTGCCAGCAGTGATTGGGGGGCCCAGTACTTC. This translates into CASSDWGAQYF.

The V gene is TRBV28, the J gene TRBJ2-7, with D tentatively TRBD2 (6 bases). The CDR3 has 14 residues. Germline CDR1 reads MDHEN; CDR2 reads SYDVKM. V lost 6 bases and J lost 3, with 15 bases in between. Here the CDR3 DNA reads TGTGCCAGCAGGGGCGGGGTCCCTCACTACGAGCAGTACTTC. It translates to CASRGGVPHYEQYF.

This chain joins TRBV29-1 and TRBJ1-2; 7 positions match TRBD1. The CDR3 is 12 residues long. Trimming cost V 3 bases and J 7 bases; bases outside gene matches: 5. Germline CDR1 and CDR2: SQVTM and ANQGSEA. The CDR3 loop reads CSVDTGAGGYTF. CDR3 coding DNA: TGCAGCGTTGATACAGGGGCAGGTGGCTACACCTTC.

The rearrangement joins TRBV5-5 to TRBJ1-3; TRBD1 might be the D (5 bases). Germline CDR1 SGHKS, CDR2 YYEKEE (reference sequence). The length of the CDR3 is 15 residues. The germline V and J ends were trimmed by 1 base and 3 bases, with 11 bases remaining between them. The CDR3 coding sequence is TGTGCCAGCAGCTTGCAGGCGGGGGGTGGAAACACCATATATTTT. As protein: CASSLQAGGGNTIYF.

This clone was observed a handful of times. This rearrangement joins TRBV4-1 to TRBJ1-1, with D maybe TRBD1 (6 bases). Germline assignment: CDR1 MGHRA and CDR2 YSYEKL. Trimming pared 4 bases from V and 0 bases from J, leaving 9 bases between. The length of the CDR3 is 14 residues. CDR3 amino acids: CASSRGDMNTEAFF. Here the CDR3 DNA reads TGCGCCAGCAGCCGCGGGGACATGAACACTGAAGCTTTCTTT.

This clone was picked up one time. The rearrangement uses TRBV14 and TRBJ2-3; 12 bases match TRBD2. This CDR3 comprises 17 residues. CDR1 is SGHDN, CDR2 FVKESK, per germline. Trimming removed 1 base from V and 3 bases from J; junction bases left unmatched: 5. In DNA form, the CDR3 reads TGTGCCAGCAGCCAAGTCCGGACTAGCGGGAAGACAGATACGCAGTATTTT. It yields the protein CASSQVRTSGKTDTQYF.

J is TRBJ2-7 and V is TRBV19, with a possible D match to TRBD2 (6 bases). The CDR3 has 17 residues. V lost 5 bases, J lost 2 bases, and 22 bases lay in between. Germline CDR1 and CDR2: LNHDA and SQIVND (reference sequence). CDR3 DNA: TGTGCCAGTAGTGGGGGAACGTCACGGGAGTCCCCCTACGAGCAGTACTTC. This codes for CASSGGTSRESPYEQYF. Supplemented by reference TRBV19 and TRBJ2-7, the full variable domain reads DGGITQSPKYLFRKEGQNVTLSCEQNLNHDAMYWYRQDPGQGLRLIYYSQIVNDFQKGDIAEGYSVSREKKESFPLTVTSAQKNPTAFYLCASSGGTSRESPYEQYFGPGTRLTVT.

The rearrangement joins TRBV27 to TRBJ2-7; D uncertain. The germline V and J ends were trimmed by 4 bases and 4 bases, with 17 bases remaining between them. The CDR3 contains 15 residues. Germline V gives CDR1 MNHEY, CDR2 SMNVEV (reference sequence). CDR3 DNA sequence: TGTGCCAGCAGTTCGCTGGAAATTAGAAGATACGAGCAGTACTTC. It encodes CASSSLEIRRYEQYF.

This chain links TRBV2 with TRBJ2-1; D unresolved. CDR1 and CDR2 (germline): SNHLY, FYNNEI. The CDR3 spans 11 residues. V was clipped by 8 bases and J by 6 bases, with 8 bases between them. As DNA, the CDR3 is TGTGCCAGCTCGCAGGTCAATGAGCAGTTCTTC. Amino acids: CASSQVNEQFF.

The rearrangement joins TRBV6-1 to TRBJ2-3, with D possibly matching TRBD2 (6 bases). V was shortened by 4 bases and J by 6 bases, with 17 bases between the two germline ends. The V gene's germline CDR1 is MNHNS and CDR2 SASEGT. There are 15 residues in the CDR3. The CDR3 spells CASSAREAGWDTQYF. The CDR3 DNA is TGTGCCAGCAGTGCGAGGGAGGCGGGGTGGGATACGCAGTATTTT.

The count of this clone is one. This chain joins TRBV2 and TRBJ1-2; a weak D match, TRBD1 (6 bases). The CDR3 contains 12 residues. The V end lost 8 bases, the J end lost 4 bases, and 11 bases lay between the germline ends. Germline CDR1 reads SNHLY; CDR2 reads FYNNEI. The CDR3 nucleotides are TGTGCCAGCCGACAGGAAGGCTATGGCTACACCTTC. It is translated as CASRQEGYGYTF.

The chain carries TRBV27 and TRBJ2-5; a weak D match, TRBD1 (5 bases). This CDR3 region has 13 residues. Trimming left V 5 bases short and J 4 bases short, with 11 bases between. Germline CDR1 is MNHEY and CDR2 is SMNVEV (reference sequence). The CDR3 DNA reads TGTGCCAGCAGTCTCGTAAGGGGAGAGACCCAGTACTTC. Encoded protein: CASSLVRGETQYF.

Points on this clone: Other DNA variants within this sample encode the same CDR3. The V call is TRBV28, the J call TRBJ1-5; TRBD1 aligns across 8 bases. J gave up 2 bases and V 5 bases, and 5 bases lay outside the gene matches. Germline loops: CDR1 MDHEN, CDR2 SYDVKM. The CDR3 totals 15 residues. This CDR3 reads CASSPPGQGNQPQHF. DNA for the CDR3: TGTGCCAGCAGTCCGCCGGGACAGGGCAATCAGCCCCAGCATTTT.

With regard to this clone: The same CDR3 arises from other DNA sequences in this sample as well. The chain is built from TRBV28 and TRBJ2-2; 10 bases line up with TRBD1. Germline V gene lookup returns CDR1 MDHEN and CDR2 SYDVKM. The CDR3 is made up of 15 amino acids. Trimming cost V 6 bases and J 5 bases; bases outside gene matches: 6. The CDR3: CASRRQGARTGELFF. The CDR3 region has the DNA TGTGCCAGCAGAAGACAGGGGGCGCGGACCGGGGAGCTGTTTTTT.

The CDR3 reads CASSQAGGALLLYGYTF. The CDR3 DNA sequence: TGCGCCAGCAGCCAAGCCGGGGGGGCGCTTTTGCTCTATGGCTACACCTTC. The chain carries TRBV4-1 and TRBJ1-2; tentatively, D is TRBD1 (6 bases). The length of the CDR3 is 17 residues. Germline V gene data show CDR1 as MGHRA and CDR2 as YSYEKL. Between the trimmed V and J ends, which lost 1 base and 4 bases, there was a span of 19 bases.

The genes are TRBV6-6 and TRBJ1-3; no definite D call. In germline, CDR1 is MNHNY, CDR2 SVGAGI (reference sequence). There are 12 residues in the CDR3. The germline V and J ends were trimmed by 2 bases and 3 bases, with 2 bases remaining between them. The CDR3 spells CASSYIGNTIYF. CDR3 DNA: TGTGCCAGCAGTTACATTGGAAACACCATATATTTT.

The genes are TRBV11-2 and TRBJ2-1, with D perhaps TRBD2 (7 bases). V lost 4 bases and J lost 7, with 20 bases in between. The CDR3 has 16 amino acids. Germline V gives CDR1 SGHAT, CDR2 FQNNGV. CDR3 coding DNA: TGTGCCAGCAGCTCTCCCAGGGGAGGGAGTGTGAATGAGCAGTTCTTC. Translating it yields CASSSPRGGSVNEQFF.

The chain couples TRBV28 to TRBJ2-7; D remains unclear. CDR3 length: 12 residues. The V and J ends lost 5 bases and 0 bases respectively, with 5 bases between them. Germline V gene sequence: CDR1 MDHEN, CDR2 SYDVKM. This CDR3 is CASSPYSYEQYF. Here the CDR3 DNA reads TGTGCCAGCAGTCCATACTCCTACGAGCAGTACTTC.

This clone has more than one count but fewer than ten. J is TRBJ1-3 and V is TRBV19, with D unclear. CDR1 is LNHDA, CDR2 SQIVND, per germline (reference sequence). Deletions cut 7 bases from V and 0 bases from J, with 10 bases between. CDR3 size: 14 residues. The DNA for the CDR3 is TGTGCCAGTACTCTACACGGCTCTGGAAACACCATATATTTT. Residues: CASTLHGSGNTIYF.